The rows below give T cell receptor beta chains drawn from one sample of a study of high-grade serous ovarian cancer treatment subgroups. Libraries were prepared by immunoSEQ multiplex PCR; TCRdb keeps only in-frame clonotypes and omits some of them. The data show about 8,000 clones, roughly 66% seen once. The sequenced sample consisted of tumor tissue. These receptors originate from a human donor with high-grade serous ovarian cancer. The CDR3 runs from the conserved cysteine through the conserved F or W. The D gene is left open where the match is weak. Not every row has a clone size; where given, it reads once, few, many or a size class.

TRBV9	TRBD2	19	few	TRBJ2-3	TGTGCCAGCAGCGTAGGGGCGCTGGGAAAAGCGGGAGCGGGAGATACGCAGTATTTT	CASSVGALGKAGAGDTQYF
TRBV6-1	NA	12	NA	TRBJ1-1	TGTGCCAGCAGGCCGCAGGGGATGGACGCTTTCTTT	CASRPQGMDAFF
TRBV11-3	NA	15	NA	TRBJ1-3	TGTGCCAGCAGCTTACAGGTCATTTCTGGAAACACCATATATTTT	CASSLQVISGNTIYF
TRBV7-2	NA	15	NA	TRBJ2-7	TGTGCCAGCAGCTCGTCTATAGCGAGGTCCTACGAGCAGTACTTC	CASSSSIARSYEQYF
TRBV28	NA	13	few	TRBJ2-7	TGTGCCAGCGGGGAGATATCCGTCGGCGAGCAGTACTTC	CASGEISVGEQYF
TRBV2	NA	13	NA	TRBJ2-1	TGTGCCAACCAAAGGGGGGAAACTAATGAGCAGTTCTTC	CANQRGETNEQFF
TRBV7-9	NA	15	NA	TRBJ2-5	TGTGCCAGCAGCTTAGTCCTGGGACTCCAAGAGACCCAGTACTTC	CASSLVLGLQETQYF
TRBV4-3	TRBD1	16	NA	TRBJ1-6	TGCGCCAGCAGCCAAACCCAGACAGGGGTACGCGCCCCCCTCCACTTT	CASSQTQTGVRAPLHF
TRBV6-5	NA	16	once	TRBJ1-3	TGTGCCAGCAGTTCCAGGGGCGGCAGCTCTGGAAACACCATATATTTT	CASSSRGGSSGNTIYF
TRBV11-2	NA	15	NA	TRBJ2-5	TGTGCCAGCACCTCTTGGGAGCGATCCTCAGAGACCCAGTACTTC	CASTSWERSSETQYF
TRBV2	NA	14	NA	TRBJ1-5	TGTGCCAGCAATCTGCTGTATGCCAATCAGCCCCAGCATTTT	CASNLLYANQPQHF
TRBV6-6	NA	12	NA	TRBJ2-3	TGTGCCAGCGGGGCTCTCACAGATACGCAGTATTTT	CASGALTDTQYF
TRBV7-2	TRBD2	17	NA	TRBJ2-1	TGTGCCAGCAGCTTACCCCAACTAGCGGGAGGGCCCAATGAGCAGTTCTTC	CASSLPQLAGGPNEQFF
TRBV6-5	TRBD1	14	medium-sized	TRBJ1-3	TGTGCCAGCAGTTTTACAGGGGTCGGAAACACCATATATTTT	CASSFTGVGNTIYF
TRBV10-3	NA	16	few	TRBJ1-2	TGTGCCATCAGTGATGTAGGGGGAGACAGCCTCTATGGCTACACCTTC	CAISDVGGDSLYGYTF
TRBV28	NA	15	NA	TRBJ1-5	TGTGCCAGCAGTTGGGGACCGAGCGGCAATCAGCCCCAGCATTTT	CASSWGPSGNQPQHF
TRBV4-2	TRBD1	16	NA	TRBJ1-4	TGTGCCAGCAGCTCCGCGATCGGGACAGGAGGAGAAAAACTGTTTTTT	CASSSAIGTGGEKLFF
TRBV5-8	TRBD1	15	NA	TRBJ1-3	TGTGCCAGCAGCTTGGGGCAGGGGGCCGGAAACACCATATATTTT	CASSLGQGAGNTIYF
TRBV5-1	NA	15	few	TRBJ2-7	TGCGCCAGCAGCTTGGCGGGCTCCAGTTCCTACGAGCAGTACTTC	CASSLAGSSSYEQYF
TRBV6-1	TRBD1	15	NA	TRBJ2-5	TGTGCCAGCAGTCCCCGAGGGTCAGGGGGTAAGACCCAGTACTTC	CASSPRGSGGKTQYF
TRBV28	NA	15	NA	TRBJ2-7	TGTGCCAGCAGTGAGCAGGGACTGAGCTCCTACGAGCAGTACTTC	CASSEQGLSSYEQYF
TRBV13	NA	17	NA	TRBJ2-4	TGTGCCAGCAGCTTAGGAGGTGCGGCGGCCGGACGAAACATTCAGTACTTC	CASSLGGAAAGRNIQYF
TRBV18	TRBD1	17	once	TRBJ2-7	TGTGCCAGCTCACCAGCACCCGGACAGGTAAATTACTACGAGCAGTACTTC	CASSPAPGQVNYYEQYF
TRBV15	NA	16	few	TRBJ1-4	TGTGCCACCAGCAGCCCCCCGGGCGGGACGTCGGGAAAACTGTTTTTT	CATSSPPGGTSGKLFF
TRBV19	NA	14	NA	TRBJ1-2	TGTGCCAGTAGTATAGAGGGGGCCCCTTATGGCTACACCTTC	CASSIEGAPYGYTF
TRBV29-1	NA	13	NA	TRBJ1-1	TGCAGCTCTACAGGGTCAGTGGGCGCTGAAACTTTCTTT	CSSTGSVGAETFF
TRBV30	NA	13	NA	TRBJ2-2	TGTGCCTGGAGTGCGCACCGGGCCGGGGAGCTGTTTTTT	CAWSAHRAGELFF
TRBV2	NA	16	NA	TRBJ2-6	TGTGCCAGCATGGACCCTTCGGCTAGAGGGGCCAACGTCCTGACTTTC	CASMDPSARGANVLTF
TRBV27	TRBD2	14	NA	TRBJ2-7	TGTGCCAGCTCCACTTACCTGGGAGGGGACGAGCAGTACTTC	CASSTYLGGDEQYF
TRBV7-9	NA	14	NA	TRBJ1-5	TGTGCCAGCAGCACCATGAATAGCAATCAGCCCCAGCATTTT	CASSTMNSNQPQHF